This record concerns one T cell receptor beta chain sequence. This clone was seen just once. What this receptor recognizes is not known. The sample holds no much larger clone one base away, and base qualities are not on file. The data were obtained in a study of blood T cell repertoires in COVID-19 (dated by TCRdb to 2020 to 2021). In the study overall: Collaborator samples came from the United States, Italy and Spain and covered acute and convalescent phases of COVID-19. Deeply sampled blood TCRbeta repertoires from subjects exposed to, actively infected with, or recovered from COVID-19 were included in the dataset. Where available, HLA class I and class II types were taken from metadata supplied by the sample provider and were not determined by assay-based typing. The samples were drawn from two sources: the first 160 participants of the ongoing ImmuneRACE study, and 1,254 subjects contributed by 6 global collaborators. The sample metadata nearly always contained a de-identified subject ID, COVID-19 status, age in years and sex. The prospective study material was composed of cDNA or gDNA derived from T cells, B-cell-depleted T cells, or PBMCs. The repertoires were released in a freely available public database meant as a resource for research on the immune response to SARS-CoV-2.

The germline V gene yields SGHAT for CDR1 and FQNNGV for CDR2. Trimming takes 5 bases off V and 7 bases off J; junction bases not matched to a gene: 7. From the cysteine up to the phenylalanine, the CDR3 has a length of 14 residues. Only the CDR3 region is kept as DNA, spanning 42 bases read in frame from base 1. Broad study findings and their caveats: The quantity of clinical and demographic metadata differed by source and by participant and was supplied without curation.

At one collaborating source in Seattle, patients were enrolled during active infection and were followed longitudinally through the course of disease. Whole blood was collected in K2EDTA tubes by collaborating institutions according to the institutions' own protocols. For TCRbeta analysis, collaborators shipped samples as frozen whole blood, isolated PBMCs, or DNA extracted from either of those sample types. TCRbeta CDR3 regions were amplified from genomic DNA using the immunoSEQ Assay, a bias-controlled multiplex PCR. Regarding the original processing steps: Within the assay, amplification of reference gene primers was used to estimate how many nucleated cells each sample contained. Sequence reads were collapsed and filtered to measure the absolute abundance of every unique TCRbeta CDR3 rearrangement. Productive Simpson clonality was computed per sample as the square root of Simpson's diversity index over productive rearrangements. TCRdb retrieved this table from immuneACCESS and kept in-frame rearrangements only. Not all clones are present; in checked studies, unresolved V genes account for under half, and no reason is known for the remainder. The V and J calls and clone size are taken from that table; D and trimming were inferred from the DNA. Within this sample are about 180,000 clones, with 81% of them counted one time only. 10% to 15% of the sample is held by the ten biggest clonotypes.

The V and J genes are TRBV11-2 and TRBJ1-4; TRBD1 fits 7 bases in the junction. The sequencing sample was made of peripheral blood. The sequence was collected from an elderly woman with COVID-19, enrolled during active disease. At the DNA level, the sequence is TGTGCCAGCAGCGTTACGACAGGGTTTGAAAAACTGTTTTTT. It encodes CASSVTTGFEKLFF.